These 9 T cell receptor beta chains were sequenced from one sample in a study of T-cell reconstitution after alpha-beta-depleted transplantation in children. Unique molecular identifiers were used to barcode this TCRbeta library. TCRdb used MiXCR to reprocess the PCR reads, holding one entry per CDR3 protein. In the table there are about a million distinct CDR3 sequences, roughly 29% of which are singletons. The specimen was PBMCs, mostly from graft donor cells, collected 360 days after TCRalphabeta/CD19-depleted stem cell transplant. The receptors here all came from a boy under three years old who had a stem cell transplant for SCID, so the T cells may come from the graft donor.

The V and J genes are TRBV29-1 and TRBJ1-2; D uncertain. Germline V gene data show CDR1 as SQVTM and CDR2 as ANQGSEA. The V end lost 0 bases, the J end lost 4 bases, and 6 bases lay between the germline ends. This CDR3 contains 12 residues. This CDR3 is CSVEDRIYGYTF. The DNA of the CDR3 is TGCAGCGTTGAAGACAGAATCTATGGCTACACCTTC.

This clonotype came up a few times. This chain joins TRBV6-5 and TRBJ1-2; 11 bases match TRBD1. V gave up 4 bases and J gave up 6 bases; unmatched junction bases: 13. The CDR3 runs 17 residues. CDR1 and CDR2 (germline): MNHEY, SVGAGI. DNA for the CDR3: TGTGCCAGCAGTTCCCTGCTTTCGGACAGGGGGCGAAATGGCTACACCTTC. Protein product: CASSSLLSDRGRNGYTF.

As concerns this clonotype: An end of the junction differs from the germline gene, which may be a read error. The genes are TRBV5-1 and TRBJ2-1, with D maybe TRBD2 (5 bases). Germline assignment: CDR1 SGHRS and CDR2 YFSETQ. The CDR3 runs to 14 residues. CDR3: CASSLTWTYNEHFF. For the CDR3, the DNA is TGCGCCAGCAGCTTGACGTGGACTTACAATGAGCATTTCTTC.

This clonotype was seen only a few times. The chain links TRBV19 to TRBJ2-2, with D unclear. CDR3 length: 11 amino acids. Germline V lookup: CDR1 LNHDA, CDR2 SQIVND (reference sequence). Trimming removed 4 bases at V and 9 bases at J, with 6 bases between. The CDR3 reads CASSNTWELFF. The DNA of the CDR3 is TGTGCCAGTAGTAATACCTGGGAGCTGTTTTTT.

The chain couples TRBV6-2 or TRBV6-3 to TRBJ2-5; no reliable D call. The CDR3 has 12 residues. V was clipped by 7 bases and J by 5 bases, with 11 bases between them. Germline CDR1 and CDR2: MNHEY and SVGEGT. The CDR3 sequence: CASTDLGETQYF. The CDR3 nucleotides read TGTGCCAGCACCGACCTGGGGGAGACCCAGTACTTC.

The chain recombines TRBV15 with TRBJ2-5; a possible D gene is TRBD2 (7 bases). This CDR3 has 17 amino acids. V lost 4 bases and J lost 1, with 19 bases in between. Germline-derived CDR1 and CDR2 are LNHNV and YYDKDF (reference sequence). The CDR3 DNA reads as TGTGCCACCAGCAAGATGACGGGGGGCGGCATCCAAGAGACCCAGTACTTC. The encoded protein is CATSKMTGGGIQETQYF.

The gene calls are TRBV9 and TRBJ2-7, with D perhaps TRBD1 or TRBD2 (6 bases each). From germline, CDR1 is SGDLS and CDR2 YYNGEE. The V gene lost 0 bases and the J gene lost 3 bases, with 16 bases spanning the gap. The CDR3 spans 16 residues. The chain's CDR3 is CASSVGGSGAFYEQYF. The CDR3 bases are TGTGCCAGCAGCGTAGGTGGCTCGGGGGCCTTCTACGAGCAGTACTTC.

V usage is TRBV2 and J usage is TRBJ2-1, with D tentatively TRBD1 (5 bases). The V and J ends lost 2 bases and 8 bases respectively, with 13 bases between them. CDR1 is SNHLY, CDR2 FYNNEI, per germline. The CDR3 length is 14 residues. The CDR3 DNA is TGTGCCAGCAGTGAACCCAAGGGGTTCCATGAGCAGTTCTTC. As protein: CASSEPKGFHEQFF.

There are many counts of this clonotype. A junction end diverges from the germline sequence, so it may reflect a read error. The rearrangement joins TRBV5-1 to TRBJ2-3; D remains ambiguous. The CDR3 length is 12 residues. Germline V gene data show CDR1 as SGHRS and CDR2 as YFSETQ. The CDR3 protein is CASSLVSDTQYF. CDR3 nucleotides: TGTGCCAGCAGTTTAGTCTCAGATACGCAGTATTTT.